Below are 24 T cell receptor beta chains sequenced from a single sample in a study of T-cell memory formation after mild COVID-19. TCRdb recomputed calls from the 5' RACE reads with MiXCR, one row per CDR3 protein. Of about 160,000 distinct CDR3 sequences in the sample, around 30% were seen once. Sequenced input: PBMCs or a T cell subset sorted from them (not recorded which). The receptors shown here come from an adult woman who had mild COVID-19 (a few samples of this study predate the infection). Cell type and time point are not known.

This clonotype was counted between two and nine times. In DNA form, the CDR3 reads TGCAGTGCTAGAGACGGACGGCCTGGGAATGAGCAGTTCTTC. Its protein product is CSARDGRPGNEQFF. The chain couples TRBV20-1 to TRBJ2-1; D is uncertain. Trimming took off 0 bases at V and 7 bases at J, with 13 bases between the two ends. The CDR3 is made up of 14 amino acids. Germline V CDR1 and CDR2: DFQATT, SNEGSKA (reference sequence).

This clonotype was seen a few times. The chain joins TRBV29-1 to TRBJ1-1; D not certain. The V and J ends lost 4 bases and 4 bases respectively, with 10 bases between them. Germline V gene data show CDR1 as SQVTM and CDR2 as ANQGSEA. The CDR3 has 12 amino acids. The CDR3 sequence: CSVVAGGTEAFF. Written as DNA, the CDR3 is TGCAGCGTTGTGGCGGGAGGCACTGAAGCTTTCTTT. The full variable domain, in which reference TRBV29-1 and TRBJ1-1 provide the parts outside the CDR3, is SAVISQKPSRDICQRGTSLTIQCQVDSQVTMMFWYRQQPGQSLTLIATANQGSEATYESGFVIDKFPISRPNLTFSTLTVSNMSPEDSSIYLCSVVAGGTEAFFGQGTRLTVV.

The chain couples TRBV10-3 to TRBJ2-5, with D unresolved. Trimming left V 6 bases short and J 2 bases short, with 16 bases between. CDR1 and CDR2 (germline): ENHRY, SYGVKD. This CDR3 spans 15 amino acids. The CDR3 DNA reads TGTGCCATCAGCCAAATTGAGACCAAGCAAGAGACCCAGTACTTC. Amino acid sequence: CAISQIETKQETQYF.

This clonotype appeared many times. This rearrangement joins TRBV7-7 to TRBJ2-7; weak D call: TRBD2 (5 bases). Trimming stripped 5 bases from V and 0 bases from J, with 11 bases between. The germline V gene has CDR1 SSHAT and CDR2 FNYEAQ (reference sequence). This CDR3 has 14 amino acids. CDR3 sequence: CASSPSRGSYEQYF. CDR3 bases: TGTGCCAGCAGCCCATCCCGGGGCTCCTACGAGCAGTACTTC. Based on the CDR3 plus reference TRBV7-7 and TRBJ2-7, the full variable domain is GAGVSQSPRYKVTKRGQDVTLRCDPISSHATLYWYQQALGQGPEFLTYFNYEAQPDKSGLPSDRFSAERPEGSISTLTIQRTEQRDSAMYRCASSPSRGSYEQYFGPGTRLTVT.

This clonotype turned up a few times. Written as DNA, the CDR3 is TGTGCCACCAGTGGCCCCGGGACAAATGAGCAGTTCTTC. Amino acid sequence: CATSGPGTNEQFF. The V gene is TRBV24-1, the J gene TRBJ2-1; D possibly corresponds to TRBD1 (6 bases). The germline V gene has CDR1 KGHDR and CDR2 SFDVKD. The CDR3 loop spans 13 amino acids. V gave up 5 bases and J gave up 7 bases, with 11 bases separating them.

The V call is TRBV20-1, the J call TRBJ2-3; D possibly uses TRBD1 or TRBD2 (5 bases each). CDR3 length: 14 amino acids. In germline, CDR1 is DFQATT, CDR2 SNEGSKA (reference sequence). V dropped 6 bases and J dropped 1 base, with 14 bases sitting between them. The CDR3 coding sequence is TGCAGTGCCCAGAGGGGAAAGGGCACAGATACGCAGTATTTT. Translating it yields CSAQRGKGTDTQYF.

V and J are TRBV2 and TRBJ2-2; D is unclear. This CDR3 has 13 amino acids. Trimming cost V 1 base and J 3 bases, with 3 bases left between them. Germline loops: CDR1 SNHLY, CDR2 FYNNEI. CDR3 amino acids: CASSEVDTGELFF. DNA for the CDR3: TGTGCCAGCAGTGAAGTGGACACCGGGGAGCTGTTTTTT.

This clonotype has only a few counts. The rearrangement joins TRBV27 to TRBJ2-7, with TRBD2 matching 7 bases. Germline V gene lookup returns CDR1 MNHEY and CDR2 SMNVEV (reference sequence). CDR3 length equals 13 residues. V gave up 5 bases and J gave up 3 bases; unmatched junction bases: 4. CDR3 sequence reads: CASSPWGGYEQYF. The DNA for the CDR3 is TGTGCCAGCAGTCCCTGGGGGGGCTACGAGCAGTACTTC.

V usage is TRBV29-1 and J usage is TRBJ2-1, with a weak D call TRBD1 (5 bases). This CDR3 has 13 residues. The germline V gene encodes CDR1 SQVTM and CDR2 ANQGSEA. V was trimmed by 3 bases and J by 2 bases, leaving 8 bases between them. CDR3 in amino acids: CSVDQGPYNEQFF. Written as DNA, the CDR3 is TGCAGCGTTGATCAGGGTCCCTACAATGAGCAGTTCTTC.

This clonotype was counted between two and nine times. This chain joins TRBV12-3 or TRBV12-4 and TRBJ2-1, with D unresolved. The CDR3 has 11 amino acids. Trimming removed 3 bases at V and 10 bases at J, with 7 bases between. Written as DNA, the CDR3 is TGTGCCAGCAGTTTCGCAGGAGAGCAGTTCTTC. It specifies CASSFAGEQFF.

The chain employs TRBV7-2 and TRBJ2-4; 7 nucleotides match TRBD1. This CDR3 has 21 residues. Germline V gene lookup returns CDR1 SGHTA and CDR2 FQGNSA. V lost 6 bases and J lost 1; bases outside the gene matches: 24. The CDR3 DNA is TGTGCCAGCAGTCATATTCGCCGGACAGGCGCCGTGTTGCGGGCCAAAAACATTCAGTACTTC. Residues: CASSHIRRTGAVLRAKNIQYF. Based on the CDR3 plus reference TRBV7-2 and TRBJ2-4, the full variable domain is GAGVSQSPSNKVTEKGKDVELRCDPISGHTALYWYRQSLGQGLEFLIYFQGNSAPDKSGLPSDRFSAERTGGSVSTLTIQRTQQEDSAVYLCASSHIRRTGAVLRAKNIQYFGAGTRLSVL.

The CDR3: CATSTLDGGTEAFF. CDR3 nucleotide sequence: TGTGCCACCTCAACATTGGACGGCGGGACTGAAGCTTTCTTT. The chain carries TRBV9 and TRBJ1-1, with D unclear. The germline CDR1 and CDR2 sequences are SGDLS and YYNGEE. The CDR3 has 14 amino acids. The V end lost 9 bases, the J end lost 5 bases, and 20 bases lay between the germline ends.

This clonotype has at least ten counts. In DNA form, the CDR3 reads TGCAGTGCTAGAGAGTCTAGCGGGAGGGCCTACAATGAGCAGTTCTTC. It encodes CSARESSGRAYNEQFF. The chain recombines TRBV20-1 with TRBJ2-1, with TRBD2 identical over 12 bases. The CDR3 loop spans 16 amino acids. The V gene end was trimmed by 0 bases and the J gene end by 2 bases; junction bases not matched to a gene: 2. The germline CDR1 and CDR2 sequences are DFQATT and SNEGSKA (reference sequence).

This clonotype was detected a few times. V and J are TRBV2 and TRBJ2-7; 7 bases are a match to TRBD2. The germline CDR1 and CDR2 sequences are SNHLY and FYNNEI. With V trimmed by 1 base and J by 4 bases, 4 bases remained unmatched. The CDR3 consists of 14 residues. DNA for the CDR3: TGTGCCAGCAGTGAAGAGGCTAGCGGTTACGAGCAGTACTTC. It translates to CASSEEASGYEQYF.

The rearrangement links TRBV5-1 to TRBJ1-1; 9 nucleotides match TRBD1. The J segment lost 1 base and the V segment lost 3 bases, leaving 4 bases of the junction unmatched. This CDR3 comprises 15 residues. CDR1 SGHRS and CDR2 YFSETQ come from the germline V gene. The CDR3 region has the DNA TGCGCCAGCAGCTCGGGACAGGGCGGGAACACTGAAGCTTTCTTT. As protein: CASSSGQGGNTEAFF.

The V and J genes are TRBV12-3 or TRBV12-4 and TRBJ2-5; no reliable D call. CDR3 length: 13 residues. V lost 7 bases, J lost 0 bases, and 9 bases lay in between. The CDR3 region is CASKRRYQETQYF. The CDR3 nucleotides are TGTGCCAGCAAAAGGCGGTACCAAGAGACCCAGTACTTC.

The gene calls are TRBV7-9 and TRBJ1-1; 7 nucleotides line up with TRBD1. The CDR3 sequence is 15 residues long. The junction had 5 bases not matched to a gene; V was cut back by 1 base and J by 3 bases. Germline V lookup: CDR1 SEHNR, CDR2 FQNEAQ (reference sequence). The CDR3 sequence: CASSLEGGEDTEAFF. CDR3 DNA: TGTGCCAGCAGCTTAGAAGGGGGCGAGGACACTGAAGCTTTCTTT.

Only a few counts were recorded for this clonotype. The chain has TRBV29-1 and TRBJ2-7, with 8 bases matching TRBD1. Trimming cost V 4 bases and J 4 bases; bases outside gene matches: 6. CDR1 is SQVTM and CDR2 is ANQGSEA in the germline V gene. The CDR3 totals 13 residues. For the CDR3, the DNA is TGCAGCGTTGCGACAGGGGTAGGTTACGAGCAGTACTTC. Translated: CSVATGVGYEQYF.

The rearrangement uses TRBV5-1 and TRBJ2-2; D may correspond to TRBD1 or TRBD2 (7 bases each). V lost 5 bases and J 1 base, leaving 15 bases between the germline ends. Germline assignment: CDR1 SGHRS and CDR2 YFSETQ. This CDR3 spans 16 amino acids. CDR3 sequence (DNA): TGCGCCAGCAGACAAAGCGGGACAGTGAACACCGGGGAGCTGTTTTTT. Protein sequence: CASRQSGTVNTGELFF.

The genes are TRBV5-1 and TRBJ1-5; tentatively, D is TRBD1 (6 bases). V was cut by 0 bases and J by 9 bases, with 13 bases left in between. CDR3 size: 14 residues. In germline, CDR1 is SGHRS, CDR2 YFSETQ. The CDR3 protein is CASSLVGGGRPQHF. The CDR3 region has the DNA TGCGCCAGCAGCTTGGTGGGGGGGGGCCGGCCCCAGCATTTT.

This clonotype was counted a few times. V usage is TRBV5-1 and J usage is TRBJ2-1; 11 bases map to TRBD1. The germline CDR1 and CDR2 sequences are SGHRS and YFSETQ. V gave up 4 bases and J gave up 8 bases; unmatched junction bases: 8. There are 15 residues in the CDR3. The CDR3: CASSRGQGVSYEQFF. The CDR3 nucleotides are TGCGCCAGCAGCCGGGGACAGGGGGTATCTTATGAGCAGTTCTTC.

This sequence joins TRBV24-1 and TRBJ2-1; D is unresolved. The length of the CDR3 is 14 residues. Germline loops: CDR1 KGHDR, CDR2 SFDVKD. V shed 4 bases and J shed 6 bases, with 12 bases lying between them. CDR3 sequence reads: CATSEGRPFNEQFF. In DNA, the CDR3 is TGTGCCACCAGTGAAGGAAGGCCATTCAATGAGCAGTTCTTC.

V is TRBV7-2 and J is TRBJ2-5; D not certain. V lost 1 base, J lost 4 bases, and 10 bases lay in between. The CDR3 spans 14 residues. Germline V lookup: CDR1 SGHTA, CDR2 FQGNSA. DNA of the CDR3: TGTGCCAGCAGCTTAGAGGGCGCGGTAGAGACCCAGTACTTC. Residues: CASSLEGAVETQYF.

There are a few counts of this clonotype. The rearrangement links TRBV20-1 to TRBJ1-1; no clear D. The length of the CDR3 is 13 residues. V shed 4 bases and J shed 0 bases, with 9 bases lying between them. CDR1 DFQATT and CDR2 SNEGSKA come from the germline V gene (reference sequence). CDR3 amino acids: CSATQALNTEAFF. CDR3 DNA sequence: TGCAGTGCTACTCAGGCGTTGAACACTGAAGCTTTCTTT.